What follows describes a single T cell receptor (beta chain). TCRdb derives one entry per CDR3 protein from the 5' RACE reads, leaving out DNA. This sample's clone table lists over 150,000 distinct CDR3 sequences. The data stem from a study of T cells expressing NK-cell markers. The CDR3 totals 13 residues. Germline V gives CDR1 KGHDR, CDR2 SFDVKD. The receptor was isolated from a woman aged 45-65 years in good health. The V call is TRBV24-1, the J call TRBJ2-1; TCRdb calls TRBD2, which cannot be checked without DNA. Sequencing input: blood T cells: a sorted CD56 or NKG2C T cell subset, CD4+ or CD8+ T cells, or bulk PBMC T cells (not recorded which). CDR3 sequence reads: CATSRAGGDEQFF.